A selection of T cell receptor beta chains follows, all from one sample in a study of T cells in Graves' hyperthyroidism and ophthalmopathy. Using its own MiXCR run on the multiplex PCR reads, TCRdb lists one record per CDR3 protein. Among about 270,000 distinct CDR3 sequences listed, approximately 25% were seen once. The sample comprised blood. Source of these receptors: a woman in her thirties or forties with Graves' ophthalmopathy. The CDR3 runs from the conserved cysteine through the conserved F or W. Fields, in order: D gene, clone size, V gene, J gene, CDR3 protein, CDR3 DNA. The D gene is left open where the match is weak. Only part of the rows carry a size: once, few, many, or a class if the clone is expanded.

-	many	TRBV12-3/TRBV12-4	TRBJ2-7	CASSLARHEQYF	TGTGCCAGCAGCTTAGCCCGGCACGAGCAGTACTTC
-	many	TRBV2	TRBJ2-7	CASRPGLLSYEQYF	TGTGCCAGTAGGCCGGGACTTTTAAGCTACGAGCAGTACTTC
-	many	TRBV12-3/TRBV12-4	TRBJ2-5	CASTGDPRETQYF	TGTGCCAGTACCGGGGACCCTCGGGAGACCCAGTACTTC
TRBD1	many	TRBV6-1	TRBJ2-6	CASHGTGFYVLTF	TGTGCCAGCCATGGGACAGGGTTTTACGTCCTGACTTTC
TRBD2	many	TRBV7-3	TRBJ2-7	CASSLTGGNPLYEQYF	TGTGCCAGCAGCTTAACGGGAGGGAACCCCCTCTACGAGCAGTACTTC
-	many	TRBV5-1	TRBJ2-2	CASSLAGANTGELFF	TGCGCCAGCAGCTTGGCCGGGGCGAACACCGGGGAGCTGTTTTTT
TRBD1	many	TRBV20-1	TRBJ1-6	CSARKDRVFYNSPLHF	TGCAGTGCTAGGAAGGACAGGGTTTTCTATAATTCACCCCTCCACTTT
-	many	TRBV30	TRBJ2-7	CAWSNAGWEQYF	TGTGCCTGGAGTAATGCGGGGTGGGAGCAGTACTTC
-	many	TRBV7-6	TRBJ2-5	CASSLTRDVTQYF	TGTGCCAGCAGCCTAACTCGGGATGTGACCCAGTACTTC
-	-	TRBV6-1	TRBJ2-5	CASAGPYQETQYF	TGTGCCAGCGCGGGGCCGTACCAAGAGACCCAGTACTTC
-	many	TRBV30	TRBJ2-7	CAWSVATAYSYEQYF	TGTGCCTGGAGTGTAGCTACAGCGTACTCCTACGAGCAGTACTTC
-	many	TRBV6-5	TRBJ1-1	CASSYSRMGRERTEAFF	TGTGCCAGCAGTTACTCGAGAATGGGCAGGGAGAGAACTGAAGCTTTCTTT
TRBD1	-	TRBV28	TRBJ1-5	CASSLQGGGSNQPQHF	TGTGCCAGCAGTTTGCAAGGGGGCGGAAGCAATCAGCCCCAGCATTTT
TRBD2	many	TRBV7-8	TRBJ2-5	CASSLVGAGAQETQYF	TGTGCCAGCAGCCTGGTTGGAGCGGGAGCCCAAGAGACCCAGTACTTC
TRBD1	many	TRBV4-1	TRBJ1-5	CASSQGAGTGYSNQPQHF	TGCGCCAGCAGCCAAGGGGCCGGGACAGGGTATAGCAATCAGCCCCAGCATTTT
-	many	TRBV30	TRBJ2-7	CAWSVNGQIYEQYF	TGTGCCTGGAGTGTGAATGGACAAATCTACGAGCAGTACTTC
-	few	TRBV28	TRBJ1-5	CASSNTAFNQPQHF	TGTGCCAGCAGTAACACGGCGTTCAATCAGCCCCAGCATTTT
TRBD2	many	TRBV27	TRBJ2-7	CASSPRGSHEQYF	TGTGCCAGCAGTCCCCGCGGGAGCCACGAGCAGTACTTC
-	-	TRBV12-3/TRBV12-4	TRBJ1-1	CASSFRVKNTEAFF	TGTGCCAGCAGTTTCAGGGTAAAGAACACTGAAGCTTTCTTT
TRBD2	many	TRBV11-2	TRBJ2-3	CASSLASGLSTDTQYF	TGTGCCAGCAGCCTGGCTAGCGGGTTAAGCACAGATACGCAGTATTTT
-	-	TRBV6-1	TRBJ1-5	CASTRGWGDLSNQPQHF	TGTGCCAGCACTAGAGGGTGGGGAGACCTTAGCAATCAGCCCCAGCATTTT
-	few	TRBV28	TRBJ1-1	CASSSHATSGEAFF	TGTGCCAGCAGCTCTCACGCGACCTCGGGTGAAGCTTTCTTT
TRBD1	-	TRBV27	TRBJ1-2	CASSRAGTGLYGYTF	TGTGCCAGCAGCCGCGCCGGGACAGGGTTATATGGCTACACCTTC
-	many	TRBV3-1	TRBJ1-2	CASSQPPGDWNYGYTF	TGTGCCAGCAGCCAACCCCCAGGGGATTGGAACTATGGCTACACCTTC
-	-	TRBV25-1	TRBJ2-2	CASSEYFQGTNTGELFF	TGTGCCAGCAGTGAATATTTCCAGGGGACGAACACCGGGGAGCTGTTTTTT
-	many	TRBV6-2/TRBV6-3	TRBJ2-7	CASEALVRQHPTYEQYF	TGTGCCAGCGAGGCGTTAGTCCGGCAGCACCCCACCTACGAGCAGTACTTC
-	-	TRBV6-5	TRBJ1-2	CASSYGDDYRYTF	TGTGCCAGCAGTTACGGAGACGATTACCGCTACACCTTC
TRBD1	once	TRBV11-2	TRBJ1-3	CASSDRGPSGNTIYF	TGTGCCAGCAGCGACAGGGGGCCTTCTGGAAACACCATATATTTT
TRBD1	many	TRBV28	TRBJ1-3	CASSFNQGARGNTIYF	TGTGCCAGCAGTTTTAATCAGGGGGCACGTGGAAACACCATATATTTT
-	many	TRBV29-1	TRBJ1-2	CSALDRKYGYTF	TGCAGCGCCCTCGACAGAAAATATGGCTACACCTTC
-	-	TRBV20-1	TRBJ2-5	CSASGIQETQYF	TGCAGTGCTAGCGGGATCCAAGAGACCCAGTACTTC
TRBD2	many	TRBV24-1	TRBJ2-2	CATTSGRDTGELFF	TGTGCCACTACTAGCGGGAGAGACACCGGGGAGCTGTTTTTT
-	many	TRBV7-2	TRBJ2-7	CASSLSWGYEQYF	TGTGCCAGCAGCTTATCGTGGGGATACGAGCAGTACTTC
TRBD1	many	TRBV4-2	TRBJ2-7	CASSQDLTGAFGRQYF	TGTGCCAGCAGCCAAGATCTCACAGGGGCCTTCGGCCGGCAGTACTTC
TRBD1	few	TRBV4-1	TRBJ2-7	CASGQGLTYEQYF	TGCGCCAGCGGACAGGGTTTAACCTACGAGCAGTACTTC
-	many	TRBV11-2	TRBJ1-1	CASSLVGWKTEAFF	TGTGCCAGCAGCTTAGTTGGGTGGAAGACTGAAGCTTTCTTT
-	-	TRBV6-1	TRBJ1-1	CASSEFSRVNTEAFF	TGTGCCAGCAGTGAATTCTCTCGGGTGAACACTGAAGCTTTCTTT
-	many	TRBV3-1	TRBJ1-1	CASSLRGAVNTEAFF	TGTGCCAGCAGCCTTAGAGGGGCGGTGAACACTGAAGCTTTCTTT
-	many	TRBV3-1	TRBJ1-3	CASSQPTGTGNTIYF	TGTGCCAGCAGCCAACCAACAGGGACTGGAAACACCATATATTTT
-	many	TRBV28	TRBJ1-5	CASSFDSLSNQPQHF	TGTGCCAGCAGTTTCGACAGCCTTAGCAATCAGCCCCAGCATTTT
TRBD1	-	TRBV29-1	TRBJ1-2	CSVSVQGLNYGYTF	TGCAGCGTTTCGGTACAGGGGTTAAACTATGGCTACACCTTC
-	-	TRBV4-2	TRBJ1-6	CASSHAQAGESPLHF	TGTGCCAGCAGCCACGCTCAGGCGGGGGAGTCACCCCTCCACTTT
-	many	TRBV12-3/TRBV12-4	TRBJ2-3	CASSLGQVGADTQYF	TGTGCCAGCAGTCTGGGCCAGGTGGGGGCTGATACGCAGTATTTT
-	many	TRBV5-1	TRBJ2-5	CASSTGQAQETQYF	TGCGCCAGCAGCACAGGACAAGCTCAAGAGACCCAGTACTTC
-	-	TRBV9	TRBJ2-5	CASSASAGGAGETQYF	TGTGCCAGCAGCGCATCTGCTGGGGGGGCGGGAGAGACCCAGTACTTC
TRBD1	-	TRBV20-1	TRBJ1-2	CSARWDRGKTNYGYTF	TGCAGTGCTAGGTGGGACAGGGGAAAAACTAACTATGGCTACACCTTC
-	-	TRBV6-1	TRBJ2-2	CASRGFGELFF	TGTGCCAGCAGAGGGTTCGGGGAGCTGTTTTTT